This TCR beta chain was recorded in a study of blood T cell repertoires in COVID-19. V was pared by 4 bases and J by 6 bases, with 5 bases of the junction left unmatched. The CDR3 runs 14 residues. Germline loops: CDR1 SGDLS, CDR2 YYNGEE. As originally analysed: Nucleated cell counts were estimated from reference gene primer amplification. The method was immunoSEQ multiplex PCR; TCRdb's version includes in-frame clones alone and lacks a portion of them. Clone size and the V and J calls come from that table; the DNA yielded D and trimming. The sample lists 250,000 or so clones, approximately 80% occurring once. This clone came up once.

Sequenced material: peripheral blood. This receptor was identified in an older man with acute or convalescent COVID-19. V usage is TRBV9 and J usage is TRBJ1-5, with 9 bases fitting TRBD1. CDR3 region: CASSPGQGTQPQHF. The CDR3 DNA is TGTGCCAGCAGCCCGGGACAGGGAACTCAGCCCCAGCATTTT.